This T cell receptor (beta chain) originates from a study of T cell responses to AZD1222 COVID-19 vaccine. Regarding the study as a whole: CD4 TCRs linked to vaccination spanned spike, dominating at 160-218 and 743-854.

About this clone: As yet, its antigen is unknown.

Second doses were pooled across both intervals (about 4 or about 12 weeks). Only in-frame clones appear in the TCRdb table, and some are missing; sequencing was by immunoSEQ multiplex PCR. The data contain under 150,000 clones, around 90% of them seen just once; the ten biggest clones take up approximately 1.6%. Per germline, CDR1 MNHNS and CDR2 SASEGT. V shed 2 bases and J 5 bases; nucleotides not matched to a gene: 11. The CDR3 is 17 amino acids. The chain couples TRBV6-1 to TRBJ1-2, with 10 positions matching TRBD1. The material was peripheral blood, obtained 28 days after the second AZD1222 dose. This sequence originates from an adult who received the AZD1222 COVID-19 vaccine. The CDR3 DNA sequence: TGTGCCAGCAGTGAAAGTCGGACGACAGGGGGCGCTTATGGCTACACCTTC. The encoded protein is CASSESRTTGGAYGYTF.